This TCR beta chain was identified in a study of shared clonotypes between healthy human individuals. Caucasian adults residing in Nashville, Tennessee made up all the donors. Generated by immunoSEQ multiplex PCR, the TCRdb table keeps only in-frame clones and is missing some. The sample holds about 1.1 million clones, 60% to 80% seen once. Germline V gene lookup returns CDR1 MNHEY and CDR2 SMNVEV (reference sequence). The CDR3 loop spans 14 amino acids. V was pared by 5 bases and J by 4 bases, with 7 bases of the junction left unmatched. The origin of this receptor is a man aged 18 to 29 in good health. Some clones in this sample may be carry-over from other donors' samples. This chain links TRBV27 with TRBJ2-5; 7 bases agree with TRBD2. Sequenced: memory CD4+ T cells from PBMCs. Subset meaning: CD45RA-negative fraction. DNA for the CDR3: TGTGCCAGCAGTCTACTAGCGAGAGGAGAGACCCAGTACTTC. It encodes CASSLLARGETQYF.